The entry that follows covers one T cell receptor beta chain sequence. TCRdb's table, derived via immunoSEQ multiplex PCR, lists solely in-frame clones and lacks some. In the table there are approximately 110,000 clones, around 87% of which are singletons. This sample is drawn from a study of T cell responses to AZD1222 COVID-19 vaccine. The length of the CDR3 is 17 residues. Germline-derived CDR1 and CDR2 are LNHDA and SQIVND (reference sequence). V was shortened by 5 bases and J by 2 bases, with 19 bases between the two germline ends. Sequencing was performed on peripheral blood, taken on day 0 of AZD1222 vaccination. The chain couples TRBV19 to TRBJ1-3; the D is unclear. This clonotype originated in an adult in good health. CDR3 DNA: TGTGCCAGTAGTCCGTGGACGGTGACCTCCCCTGGAAACACCATATATTTT. This translates into CASSPWTVTSPGNTIYF.